This TCR beta chain is from a study of T cells in Graves' hyperthyroidism and ophthalmopathy. Study details: Sampling of peripheral blood happened at initial diagnosis, prior to any treatment.

The source material, RNA transcripts, was used to amplify TCR beta CDR3 regions. The primer set for the first-round RT-PCR of the TCR CDR3 was HTBI. TCRdb itself ran the multiplex PCR reads through MiXCR, one entry per CDR3 protein. Seen here are 150,000 to 200,000 distinct CDR3 sequences, 8% to 9.5% observed once, and the top ten hold around 21%. V lost 1 base, J lost 0 bases, and 9 bases lay in between. The CDR3 loop spans 15 amino acids. Germline V gene lookup returns CDR1 LNHNV and CDR2 YYDKDF (reference sequence). The sample holds many counts of this clonotype. The rearrangement joins TRBV15 to TRBJ2-5; D remains ambiguous. The receptor was isolated from a woman aged 18-29 years with Graves' hyperthyroidism that later progressed to Graves' ophthalmopathy. Specimen: blood. The CDR3 reads CATSRVQMYQETQYF. CDR3 bases: TGTGCCACCAGCAGAGTACAGATGTACCAAGAGACCCAGTACTTC.